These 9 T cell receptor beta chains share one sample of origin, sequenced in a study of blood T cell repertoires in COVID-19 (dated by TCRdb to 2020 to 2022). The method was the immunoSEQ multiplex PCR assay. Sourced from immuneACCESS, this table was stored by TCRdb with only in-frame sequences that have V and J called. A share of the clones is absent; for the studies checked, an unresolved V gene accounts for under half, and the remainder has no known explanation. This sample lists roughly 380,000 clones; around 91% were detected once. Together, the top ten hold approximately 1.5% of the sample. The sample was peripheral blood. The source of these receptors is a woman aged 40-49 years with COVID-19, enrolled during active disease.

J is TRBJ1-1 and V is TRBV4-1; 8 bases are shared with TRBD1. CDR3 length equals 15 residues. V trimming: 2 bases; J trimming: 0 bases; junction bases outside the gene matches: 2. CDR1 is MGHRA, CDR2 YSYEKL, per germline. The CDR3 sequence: CASSQPGQVNTEAFF. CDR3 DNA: TGCGCCAGCAGCCAACCGGGACAGGTGAACACTGAAGCTTTCTTT.

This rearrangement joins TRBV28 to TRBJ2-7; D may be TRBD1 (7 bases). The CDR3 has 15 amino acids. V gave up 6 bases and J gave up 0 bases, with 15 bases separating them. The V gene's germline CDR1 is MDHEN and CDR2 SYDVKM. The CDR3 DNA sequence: TGTGCCAGCAGCAGGTCAGGGGGGTCCTCCTACGAGCAGTACTTC. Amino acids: CASSRSGGSSYEQYF.

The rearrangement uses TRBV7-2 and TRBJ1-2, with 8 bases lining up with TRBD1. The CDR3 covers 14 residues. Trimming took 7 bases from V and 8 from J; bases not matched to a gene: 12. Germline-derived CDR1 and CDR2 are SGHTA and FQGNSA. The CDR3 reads CASIPPDRGRGYTF. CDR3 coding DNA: TGTGCCAGCATCCCCCCCGACAGGGGAAGGGGCTACACCTTC.

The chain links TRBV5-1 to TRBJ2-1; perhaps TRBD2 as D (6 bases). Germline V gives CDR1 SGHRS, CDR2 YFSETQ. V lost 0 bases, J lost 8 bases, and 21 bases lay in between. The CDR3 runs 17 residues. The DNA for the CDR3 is TGCGCCAGCAGCTTGGCGAGTTGGAGCGGGCTACCCGATGAGCAGTTCTTC. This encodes CASSLASWSGLPDEQFF.

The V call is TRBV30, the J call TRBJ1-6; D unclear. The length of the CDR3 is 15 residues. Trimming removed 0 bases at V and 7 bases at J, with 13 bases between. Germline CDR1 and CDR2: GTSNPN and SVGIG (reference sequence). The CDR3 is CAWSVPFGLNSPLHF. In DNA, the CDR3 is TGTGCCTGGAGTGTACCGTTCGGGTTAAATTCACCCCTCCACTTT.

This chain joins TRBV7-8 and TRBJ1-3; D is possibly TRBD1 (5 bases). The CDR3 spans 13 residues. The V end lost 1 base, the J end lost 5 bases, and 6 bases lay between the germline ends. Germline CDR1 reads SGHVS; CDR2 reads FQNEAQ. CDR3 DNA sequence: TGTGCCAGCAGCTTAGGACAGAGAAACACCATATATTTT. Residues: CASSLGQRNTIYF.

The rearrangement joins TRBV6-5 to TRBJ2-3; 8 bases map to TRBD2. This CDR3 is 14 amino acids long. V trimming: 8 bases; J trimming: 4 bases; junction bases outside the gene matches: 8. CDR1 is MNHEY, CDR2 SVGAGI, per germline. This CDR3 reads CASRRGGQADTQYF. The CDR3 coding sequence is TGTGCCAGCCGTCGGGGGGGGCAGGCAGATACGCAGTATTTT.

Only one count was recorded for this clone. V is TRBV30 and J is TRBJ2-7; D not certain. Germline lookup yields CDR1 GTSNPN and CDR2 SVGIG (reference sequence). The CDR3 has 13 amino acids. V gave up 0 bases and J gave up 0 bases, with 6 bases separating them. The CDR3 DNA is TGTGCCTGGAGTGTAACAGACTCCTACGAGCAGTACTTC. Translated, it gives CAWSVTDSYEQYF. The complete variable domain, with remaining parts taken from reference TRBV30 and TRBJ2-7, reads SQTIHQWPATLVQPVGSPLSLECTVEGTSNPNLYWYRQAAGRGLQLLFYSVGIGQISSEVPQNLSASRPQDRQFILSSKKLLLSDSGFYLCAWSVTDSYEQYFGPGTRLTVT.

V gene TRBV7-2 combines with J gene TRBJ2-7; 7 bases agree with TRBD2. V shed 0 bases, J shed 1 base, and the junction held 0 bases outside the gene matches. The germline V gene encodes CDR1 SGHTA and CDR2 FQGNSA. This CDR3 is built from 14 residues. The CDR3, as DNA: TGTGCCAGCAGCTTAGCGCGGGGGTCCTACGAGCAGTACTTC. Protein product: CASSLARGSYEQYF.